The text below deals with one T cell receptor (beta chain). The clone's antigen remains unknown. To determine HCMV serostatus, a commercial ELISA kit was used to detect HCMV-specific IgG in serum. Peripheral blood mononuclear cells were isolated from blood by Ficoll density gradient centrifugation. The germline V gene yields MNHEY for CDR1 and SVGAGI for CDR2. The CDR3, cysteine through phenylalanine, is 17 amino acids long. DNA is not on record. Sequencing was performed on an Illumina HiSeq 2000. TCR beta cDNA libraries were made by 5'RACE template switching that added a universal primer site and unique molecular identifiers. cDNA synthesis was primed from the TCR beta constant segment, followed by two successive PCR amplification steps. The authors' analysis ran thus. Reads were demultiplexed and grouped by UMI with MIGEC, and clonotypes were assembled and quantified with MiTCR. To exclude erroneous sequences, any TCR cDNA sequence not supported by at least two reads was discarded. Downstream repertoire analysis used the tcR package, and clonotypes were matched across fractions by CDR3 nucleotide sequence plus V segment. VDJmatch was used to annotate antigen specificity against VDJdb, with one amino acid substitution in CDR3 permitted. TCRdb reprocessed the reads, reporting each CDR3 protein sequence once and no DNA. Here the V and J calls rest on TCRdb's processing, not on the authors' analysis. This sample's clone table shows approximately 550,000 distinct CDR3 sequences. The leading ten clones occupy about 3.6% of the sample.

The data derive from a study of T cells expressing NK-cell markers (dated by TCRdb to the early 2020s). Context from the whole study: In sorted CD3+CD56+NKG2C+, CD3+CD56+NKG2C- and CD3+CD56-NKG2C+ T-cell subsets from several donors, TCR beta-chain repertoires were profiled. Libraries were sequenced as 2 x 150 bp reads on Illumina HiSeq 2000/2500, MiSeq or NextSeq. Among the eight sequenced donors, seven were HCMV-seropositive and one was HCMV-seronegative. Randomly selected healthy volunteers, three men and five women, were used as the eight sequenced donors.

What the work shows at the level of the full study, not this receptor alone: Those dominant clonotypes were again the most abundant among CD3+CD56-NKG2C+ cells in a handful of donors, at about 25-65%. It remained unclear whether the expanded NKG2C-expressing T cell clones were specific for HCMV antigens. For six donors, the dominant CD3+CD56+NKG2C+ clonotypes were among the top 10 CD8+ clonotypes and accounted for about 1.0-7.0% of CD8+ T cells.

The V gene is TRBV6-5 and the J gene is TRBJ2-2; the TCRdb call, TRBD2, lacks DNA for checking. The receptor was isolated from a man between 18 and 29 years old in good health. Donor details come from another sample of the same person, matched by shared clones. The sequencing sample was made of blood T cells: a sorted CD56 or NKG2C T cell subset, CD4+ or CD8+ T cells, or bulk PBMC T cells (not recorded which). CDR3 protein: CASSWRVGGRNTGELFF.